The clone carrying this T cell receptor (beta chain) was detected only a few times. What it recognizes is unknown. Trimming left V 0 bases short and J 0 bases short, with 10 bases between. The germline V gene has CDR1 SGDLS and CDR2 YYNGEE. The CDR3 covers 17 residues. This specimen comes from a study of T cells in Graves' hyperthyroidism and ophthalmopathy. Study-wide results and limits: Blood also contained most expanded thyroid clonotypes above 0.001. A model of 13 V-J pairs discriminated ophthalmopathy from stable hyperthyroidism.

The investigators amplified TCR beta CDR3 regions from RNA transcripts. The TCR CDR3 first-round RT-PCR relied on the HTBI primer set. TCRdb recomputed calls from the multiplex PCR reads with MiXCR, one row per CDR3 protein. This sample carries 380,000 or so distinct CDR3 sequences, about a fifth of them seen once, and the ten largest clones take about 3.7%. The chain uses TRBV9 and TRBJ2-6, with D uncertain. The specimen was blood. The sequence was collected from a woman aged 18-30 years with Graves' hyperthyroidism. The CDR3 bases are TGTGCCAGCAGCGTAGAGAGCAGACCCTCTGGGGCCAACGTCCTGACTTTC. It translates to CASSVESRPSGANVLTF.